The 21 T cell receptor beta chains below come from one sample, sequenced in a study of cytomegalovirus exposure and HLA in healthy donors. The PCR was carried out with 60 Vbeta primers and 13 Jbeta primers. Measured with immunoSEQ multiplex PCR; TCRdb has only the in-frame clones, and not every one. The sample records 100,000 or so clones, roughly 80% being singletons. The sample taken for sequencing was PBMCs. All receptors come from a man aged 25-40 years in good health and CMV-seropositive.

Only one count was recorded for this clone. J is TRBJ1-4 and V is TRBV18; D gene unclear. The CDR3 has 13 amino acids. Germline CDR1 reads KGHSH; CDR2 reads LQKENI. The V gene lost 6 bases and the J gene lost 8 bases, with 13 bases spanning the gap. CDR3 sequence reads: CASSPVESEKLFF. CDR3 nucleotide sequence: TGTGCCAGCTCCCCGGTGGAGAGCGAAAAACTGTTTTTT.

The chain joins TRBV29-1 to TRBJ2-1; 10 bases map to TRBD2. The CDR3 sequence is 17 residues long. The junction had 8 bases not matched to a gene; V was cut back by 3 bases and J by 0 bases. Looked up from germline, CDR1 is SQVTM and CDR2 is ANQGSEA. For the CDR3, the DNA is TGCAGCGTTGAGGTGCTAGCGGGGGCTAGCTCCTACAATGAGCAGTTCTTC. As protein: CSVEVLAGASSYNEQFF.

The gene calls are TRBV10-3 and TRBJ2-2, with 7 positions matching TRBD2. This CDR3 has 15 residues. The germline V gene encodes CDR1 ENHRY and CDR2 SYGVKD. The V segment lost 3 bases and the J segment 5 bases; nucleotides outside the gene matches: 6. This chain's CDR3 is CAISDRDYGTGELFF. The DNA of the CDR3 is TGTGCCATCAGTGACCGGGACTACGGGACCGGGGAGCTGTTTTTT.

The chain combines TRBV6-1 with TRBJ2-3; TRBD1 matches 12 bases. The germline gives CDR1 MNHNS, CDR2 SASEGT. V trimming: 6 bases; J trimming: 4 bases; junction bases outside the gene matches: 5. The CDR3 length is 15 residues. The CDR3 DNA follows: TGTGCCAGCAGCCACGGGACAGGGGGCTCAGATACGCAGTATTTT. Translated: CASSHGTGGSDTQYF.

Points on this clone: This likely comes from a read error, as the CDR3 has no conserved phenylalanine or tryptophan at its end. The chain employs TRBV29-1 and TRBJ2-7; TRBD1 aligns across 9 bases. V lost 1 base and J lost 1; bases outside the gene matches: 5. The CDR3 sequence is 15 residues long. Germline CDR1 and CDR2: SQVTM and ANQGSEA. The CDR3 DNA follows: TGCAGCGTTGAAGCTGGGACAGGGTGGTCCTACGAGCAGTACCTC. This translates into CSVEAGTGWSYEQYL.

This sequence joins TRBV6-6 and TRBJ1-2, with D perhaps matching TRBD1 (5 bases). Germline assignment: CDR1 MNHNY and CDR2 SVGAGI (reference sequence). The CDR3 extends over 13 amino acids. V was cut by 6 bases and J by 2 bases, with 10 bases left in between. The CDR3 here is CASRLTENYGYTF. CDR3 DNA: TGTGCCAGCAGGCTGACAGAAAACTATGGCTACACCTTC.

The V and J genes are TRBV28 and TRBJ1-1, with TRBD1 matching over 12 bases. The V gene end was trimmed by 4 bases and the J gene end by 10 bases; junction bases not matched to a gene: 13. Germline assignment: CDR1 MDHEN and CDR2 SYDVKM. CDR3 length: 16 amino acids. Here the CDR3 reads CASSSGTGGGLQGAFF. CDR3 DNA sequence: TGTGCCAGCAGTTCCGGGACAGGGGGCGGTTTACAGGGAGCTTTCTTT.

V is TRBV9 and J is TRBJ1-2, with unresolved D. Trimming removed 0 bases at V and 4 bases at J, with 7 bases between. There are 13 residues in the CDR3. CDR1 and CDR2 (germline): SGDLS, YYNGEE. Here the CDR3 DNA reads TGTGCCAGCAGCGTAGGGGCATTCTATGGCTACACCTTC. Amino acid sequence: CASSVGAFYGYTF.

The chain uses TRBV5-1 and TRBJ1-2, with D perhaps TRBD1 (5 bases). There are 14 residues in the CDR3. Trimming took 6 bases from V and 3 from J, leaving 15 bases between them. Germline V gives CDR1 SGHRS, CDR2 YFSETQ. The CDR3 region has the DNA TGCGCCAGCAATCTCGCAGGGAATGACTATGGCTACACCTTC. Amino acid sequence: CASNLAGNDYGYTF.

The chain employs TRBV19 and TRBJ2-7; possibly TRBD2 for D (5 bases). V was pared by 3 bases and J by 2 bases, with 14 bases between. Germline V gene sequence: CDR1 LNHDA, CDR2 SQIVND (reference sequence). The CDR3 has 15 residues. The CDR3 DNA is TGTGCCAGTAGTATGCCGGGGAGCAGCGCCTACGAGCAGTACTTC. Protein: CASSMPGSSAYEQYF.

The chain recombines TRBV5-6 with TRBJ1-1; no clear D gene. CDR1 SGHDT and CDR2 YYEEEE come from the germline V gene. V shed 4 bases and J shed 6 bases, with 13 bases lying between them. CDR3 length equals 13 residues. CDR3 residues: CASSPGGVPEAFF. DNA of the CDR3: TGTGCCAGCAGCCCCGGCGGGGTCCCTGAAGCTTTCTTT.

This sequence joins TRBV2 and TRBJ1-4, with no clear D. The CDR3 sequence is 14 residues long. V lost 2 bases, J lost 8 bases, and 12 bases lay in between. Germline-derived CDR1 and CDR2 are SNHLY and FYNNEI. The CDR3 region has the DNA TGTGCCAGCAGTGAACTTGCGGGTTGGGAAAAACTGTTTTTT. Its protein is CASSELAGWEKLFF.

The chain is built from TRBV27 and TRBJ1-2; tentatively, D is TRBD1 (6 bases). V shed 5 bases and J shed 8 bases, with 12 bases lying between them. This CDR3 spans 12 amino acids. Germline values: CDR1 MNHEY, CDR2 SMNVEV (reference sequence). CDR3 nucleotide sequence: TGTGCCAGCAGTGAACAGGGACGCGGCTACACCTTC. This encodes CASSEQGRGYTF.

About this clone: A much larger clone differs from this one at a single base, so this may be a read error. The genes are TRBV5-1 and TRBJ1-1, with TRBD1 matching 7 bases. Germline V gene sequence: CDR1 SGHRS, CDR2 YFSETQ. CDR3 length equals 14 residues. V was pared by 4 bases and J by 0 bases, with 3 bases of the junction left unmatched. The CDR3 loop reads CASSPGTVNTEAFF. The DNA for the CDR3 is TGCGCCAGCAGCCCCGGGACAGTGAACACTGAAGCTTTCTTT.

V and J are TRBV28 and TRBJ2-2; 8 nucleotides agree with TRBD2. The CDR3 consists of 17 residues. The ends lost 3 bases at V and 6 bases at J; junction bases unmatched: 12. The germline gives CDR1 MDHEN, CDR2 SYDVKM. CDR3 loop: CASSFLGRGDWAGELFF. The CDR3 bases are TGTGCCAGCAGTTTCCTCGGGAGGGGGGACTGGGCCGGGGAGCTGTTTTTT.

J is TRBJ2-7 and V is TRBV28; no clear D. The V end lost 5 bases, the J end lost 6 bases, and 20 bases lay between the germline ends. Germline CDR1 reads MDHEN; CDR2 reads SYDVKM. CDR3 length equals 15 residues. The CDR3 loop reads CASSPGLTNPLEQYF. The CDR3 DNA reads as TGTGCCAGCAGTCCCGGCCTAACTAACCCCCTCGAGCAGTACTTC. Full variable domain (remainder filled in from reference TRBV28 and TRBJ2-7): DVKVTQSSRYLVKRTGEKVFLECVQDMDHENMFWYRQDPGLGLRLIYFSYDVKMKEKGDIPEGYSVSREKKERFSLILESASTNQTSMYLCASSPGLTNPLEQYFGPGTRLTVT.

The chain has TRBV5-1 and TRBJ2-7; D possibly corresponds to TRBD1 (6 bases). The germline V gene has CDR1 SGHRS and CDR2 YFSETQ. This CDR3 contains 14 residues. V shed 0 bases and J shed 4 bases, with 11 bases lying between them. The CDR3 region has the DNA TGCGCCAGCAGCTTGGATTCCAGGGGATACGAGCAGTACTTC. Translating it yields CASSLDSRGYEQYF.

V and J are TRBV5-1 and TRBJ2-5; the D gene is possibly TRBD1 (6 bases). The V and J ends lost 1 base and 1 base respectively, with 11 bases between them. The CDR3 is 15 amino acids. Germline lookup yields CDR1 SGHRS and CDR2 YFSETQ. The CDR3 region is CASSLIGTPQETQYF. As DNA, the CDR3 is TGCGCCAGCAGCTTGATCGGGACACCCCAAGAGACCCAGTACTTC. The entire variable domain, with the rest obtained from reference TRBV5-1 and TRBJ2-5, is as follows: KAGVTQTPRYLIKTRGQQVTLSCSPISGHRSVSWYQQTPGQGLQFLFEYFSETQRNKGNFPGRFSGRQFSNSRSEMNVSTLELGDSALYLCASSLIGTPQETQYFGPGTRLLVL.

This chain connects TRBV5-5 to TRBJ1-5, with D uncertain. The CDR3 contains 17 residues. Trimming took off 2 bases at V and 3 bases at J, with 18 bases between the two ends. Germline CDR1 SGHKS, CDR2 YYEKEE (reference sequence). The DNA of the CDR3 is TGTGCCAGCAGCTTTAGGCCCTTGGTTGGAGACAATCAGCCCCAGCATTTT. It is translated as CASSFRPLVGDNQPQHF.

The chain has TRBV9 and TRBJ1-1; D is perhaps TRBD1 (5 bases). Trimming pared 4 bases from V and 1 base from J, leaving 14 bases between. The CDR3 runs 15 residues. Germline assignment: CDR1 SGDLS and CDR2 YYNGEE. CDR3 nucleotides: TGTGCCAGCAGCCTCCGGGGAGGGACGAACACTGAAGCTTTCTTT. Protein sequence: CASSLRGGTNTEAFF. Supplemented by reference TRBV9 and TRBJ1-1, the full variable domain reads DSGVTQTPKHLITATGQRVTLRCSPRSGDLSVYWYQQSLDQGLQFLIQYYNGEERAKGNILERFSAQQFPDLHSELNLSSLELGDSALYFCASSLRGGTNTEAFFGQGTRLTVV.

CDR3 residues: CAISEPTLGGGYEQYF. CDR3 sequence (DNA): TGTGCCATCAGTGAGCCGACCCTGGGAGGGGGGTACGAGCAGTACTTC. The chain joins TRBV10-3 to TRBJ2-7; the D gene is possibly TRBD2 (7 bases). The germline V and J ends were trimmed by 2 bases and 4 bases, with 18 bases remaining between them. CDR1 is ENHRY and CDR2 is SYGVKD in the germline V gene. This CDR3 is built from 16 residues.